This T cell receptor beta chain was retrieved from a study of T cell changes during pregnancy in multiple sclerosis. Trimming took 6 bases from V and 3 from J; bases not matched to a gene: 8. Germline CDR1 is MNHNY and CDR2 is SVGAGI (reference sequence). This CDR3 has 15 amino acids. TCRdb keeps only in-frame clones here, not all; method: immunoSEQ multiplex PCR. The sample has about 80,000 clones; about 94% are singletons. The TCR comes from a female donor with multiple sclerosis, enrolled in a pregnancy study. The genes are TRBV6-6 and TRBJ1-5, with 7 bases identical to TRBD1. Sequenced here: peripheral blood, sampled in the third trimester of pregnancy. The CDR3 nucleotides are TGTGCCAGCAGAGAGACAGGGCTGATCAATCAGCCCCAGCATTTT. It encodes CASRETGLINQPQHF.